Shown below are 24 T cell receptor beta chains from a single sample sequenced in a study of T-cell reconstitution after alpha-beta-depleted transplantation in children. The authors prepared the TCRbeta library with unique molecular identifiers. TCRdb re-called the PCR reads through MiXCR, storing one row per CDR3 protein. The sample comprises hundreds of thousands of distinct CDR3 sequences, roughly 13% of which are singletons, and 0.79% rests with the top ten. The sample was PBMCs, taken before TCRalphabeta/CD19-depleted stem cell transplant. These receptors originate from a girl between 2 and 10 years old with congenital amegakaryocytic thrombocytopenia, due to receive a stem cell transplant.

The sample holds a few counts of this clonotype. V and J are TRBV20-1 and TRBJ2-1, with 11 bases matching TRBD2. This CDR3 has 16 residues. Germline values: CDR1 DFQATT, CDR2 SNEGSKA (reference sequence). The CDR3 loop is CRALAGEFMDDNEQFF. In DNA form, the CDR3 reads TGCAGGGCACTAGCGGGAGAGTTTATGGATGACAATGAGCAGTTCTTC.

V is TRBV29-1 and J is TRBJ2-2; 9 bases agree with TRBD1. CDR1 and CDR2 from the germline V gene are SQVTM and ANQGSEA. The J segment lost 2 bases and the V segment lost 7 bases, leaving 5 bases of the junction unmatched. The CDR3 covers 14 residues. The CDR3, as DNA: TGCAGCGCCTACAGGGGGCCTAACACCGGGGAGCTGTTTTTT. Its translation is CSAYRGPNTGELFF.

This clonotype has more than one count but fewer than ten. DNA for the CDR3: TGTGCCAGCAGCCCAAGTCCTTCGACAGCGCAAGAGACCCAGTACTTC. Its translation: CASSPSPSTAQETQYF. The chain joins TRBV7-2 to TRBJ2-5, with TRBD1 as a possible D gene (5 bases). V lost 5 bases to trimming and J lost 2 bases, with 18 bases between them. Germline V gene lookup returns CDR1 SGHTA and CDR2 FQGNSA. This CDR3 is 16 amino acids long.

This clonotype was found a few times. The chain uses TRBV5-1 and TRBJ2-1; D remains ambiguous. V was cut by 0 bases and J by 8 bases, with 24 bases left in between. CDR1 is SGHRS, CDR2 YFSETQ, per germline. The CDR3 runs 18 residues. The CDR3 here is CASSLDGQPLGFGYEQFF. In nucleotides, the CDR3 is TGCGCCAGCAGCTTGGATGGCCAACCATTGGGGTTTGGGTATGAGCAGTTCTTC.

A few counts support this clonotype. This sequence joins TRBV28 and TRBJ2-1; 10 bases map to TRBD2. Germline values: CDR1 MDHEN, CDR2 SYDVKM. J was trimmed by 0 bases and V by 2 bases; bases with no gene match: 7. This CDR3 has 18 residues. Here the CDR3 DNA reads TGTGCCAGCAGTTTACCTAGCGGGAGTCCTTTCTCCTACAATGAGCAGTTCTTC. Translation gives CASSLPSGSPFSYNEQFF.

This clonotype was observed many times. The chain recombines TRBV20-1 with TRBJ2-3; 7 positions match TRBD2. The trim removed 2 bases at V and 3 bases at J, leaving 11 bases unmatched. The germline gives CDR1 DFQATT, CDR2 SNEGSKA (reference sequence). There are 16 residues in the CDR3. The CDR3 spells CSARPTTSLVTDTQYF. CDR3 nucleotide sequence: TGCAGTGCTAGACCAACGACTAGCCTAGTAACAGATACGCAGTATTTT.

This clonotype was counted a few times. V usage is TRBV5-8 and J usage is TRBJ2-3; 11 bases agree with TRBD2. Losses at the gene ends were 2 bases for V and 5 bases for J; bases not matched to a gene: 10. Germline lookup yields CDR1 SGHTS and CDR2 YDEGEE. The CDR3 sequence is 17 residues long. CDR3 in DNA: TGTGCCAGCAGCTTTTATGATAGCGGGAGGGCCAAAGATACGCAGTATTTT. Translating it yields CASSFYDSGRAKDTQYF.

This clonotype has ten or more counts. The V call is TRBV20-1, the J call TRBJ2-3, with TRBD2 matching 8 bases. The V gene's germline CDR1 is DFQATT and CDR2 SNEGSKA (reference sequence). The V and J ends lost 6 bases and 1 base, in that order; junction bases with no gene match: 3. CDR3 length: 13 amino acids. CDR3 bases: TGCAGTGCCTCGACTAGCGGCACAGATACGCAGTATTTT. It yields the protein CSASTSGTDTQYF.

The chain is built from TRBV3-1 and TRBJ2-5; D gene ambiguous. Germline-derived CDR1 and CDR2 are LGHDT and YNNKEL (reference sequence). V lost 0 bases, J lost 7 bases, and 9 bases lay in between. The CDR3 is 13 residues long. The CDR3 is CASSQERPGTQYF. The CDR3 coding sequence is TGTGCCAGCAGCCAAGAACGACCAGGGACCCAGTACTTC.

Worth noting for this clonotype: Just one base apart from a much larger clone, this may be a read error. The chain carries TRBV20-1 and TRBJ2-7; D possibly matches TRBD1 or TRBD2 (5 bases each). There are 15 residues in the CDR3. Germline lookup yields CDR1 DFQATT and CDR2 SNEGSKA (reference sequence). In nucleotides, the CDR3 is TGCAGTGCTAGCTTACCCCCGGGACCAGTCTACGAGCGGTACTTC. Protein sequence: CSASLPPGPVYERYF.

This clonotype was picked up many times. The chain recombines TRBV20-1 with TRBJ2-7, with D hard to call. This CDR3 comprises 12 residues. CDR1 and CDR2 (germline): DFQATT, SNEGSKA (reference sequence). V was clipped by 0 bases and J by 2 bases, with 5 bases between them. In DNA, the CDR3 is TGCAGTGCTAGAGACAGGACCTACGAGCAGTACTTC. Protein: CSARDRTYEQYF.

This clonotype was seen ten or more times. The chain recombines TRBV7-6 with TRBJ2-2; 9 nucleotides line up with TRBD1. Germline CDR1 is SGHVS and CDR2 is FNYEAQ. With V trimmed by 5 bases and J by 5 bases, 9 bases remained unmatched. There are 16 residues in the CDR3. The CDR3 coding sequence is TGTGCCAGCAGCAGTACCGGGACAGGGCATACCGGGGAGCTGTTTTTT. Translation gives CASSSTGTGHTGELFF.

This clonotype was picked up many times. This chain connects TRBV10-3 to TRBJ2-1, with 9 bases lining up with TRBD2. Germline V gene lookup returns CDR1 ENHRY and CDR2 SYGVKD. The CDR3 extends over 16 amino acids. The CDR3 sequence: CGISDLAGKFFDEQFF. CDR3 sequence (DNA): TGTGGCATAAGTGACCTAGCGGGGAAGTTTTTTGATGAGCAGTTCTTC.

This clonotype was observed at least ten times. This chain uses TRBV20-1 with TRBJ2-6, with D unclear. Per the germline V gene, CDR1 is DFQATT and CDR2 is SNEGSKA (reference sequence). Trimming took off 0 bases at V and 1 base at J, with 1 base between the two ends. The CDR3 has 13 amino acids. CDR3 nucleotides: TGCAGTGCTAGAGAATCTGGGGCCAACGTCCTGACTTTC. It specifies CSARESGANVLTF.

The V gene is TRBV7-2, the J gene TRBJ2-4; possibly TRBD1 for D (7 bases). V shed 5 bases and J shed 3 bases, with 14 bases lying between them. The CDR3 contains 15 residues. The germline V gene has CDR1 SGHTA and CDR2 FQGNSA. CDR3 sequence: CASSPGGKVKNIQYF. Here the CDR3 DNA reads TGTGCCAGCAGCCCAGGGGGGAAGGTCAAAAACATTCAGTACTTC.

The genes are TRBV20-1 and TRBJ2-1, with TRBD1 matching 9 bases. The ends lost 1 base at V and 8 bases at J; junction bases unmatched: 12. Germline V lookup: CDR1 DFQATT, CDR2 SNEGSKA (reference sequence). The CDR3 consists of 16 residues. This CDR3 is CSARVRGQGPRDEQFF. CDR3 coding DNA: TGCAGTGCTAGAGTCAGGGGACAGGGACCTAGGGATGAGCAGTTCTTC.

This clonotype was observed at least ten times. The chain employs TRBV7-9 and TRBJ2-1; 7 bases are a match to TRBD2. V shed 5 bases and J 6 bases; nucleotides not matched to a gene: 19. The germline CDR1 and CDR2 sequences are SEHNR and FQNEAQ (reference sequence). There are 18 residues in the CDR3. CDR3: CASSGVVEGGVFSNEQFF. For the CDR3, the DNA is TGTGCCAGCAGCGGAGTGGTGGAGGGAGGGGTCTTTAGCAATGAGCAGTTCTTC.

This clonotype was found many times. This sequence joins TRBV13 and TRBJ2-1; D may be TRBD2 (6 bases). Germline assignment: CDR1 PRHDT and CDR2 FYEKMQ (reference sequence). V gave up 7 bases and J gave up 4 bases, with 17 bases separating them. CDR3 size: 15 residues. Written as DNA, the CDR3 is TGTGCCAGCACCTTTGGGGCGGGGTCTTACAATGAGCAGTTCTTC. This encodes CASTFGAGSYNEQFF.

This clonotype was counted between two and nine times. The genes are TRBV20-1 and TRBJ2-6; 7 bases fit TRBD1. This CDR3 contains 19 residues. Germline assignment: CDR1 DFQATT and CDR2 SNEGSKA (reference sequence). The CDR3 loop is CRFLRQGSYPLSGANVLTF. The CDR3 coding sequence is TGCAGATTTCTTCGACAGGGCTCCTACCCTCTCTCTGGGGCCAACGTCCTGACTTTC.

The V gene is TRBV12-3 or TRBV12-4, the J gene TRBJ1-2, with unresolved D. The V end lost 1 base, the J end lost 3 bases, and 6 bases lay between the germline ends. The CDR3 loop spans 13 amino acids. The CDR3, as DNA: TGTGCCAGCAGTTTAGACTACGACTATGGCTACACCTTC. This translates into CASSLDYDYGYTF.

This clonotype showed up many times. The CDR3 sequence is CASSQVQGAVDTEAFF. CDR3 nucleotides: TGCGCCAGCAGCCAAGTGCAGGGGGCGGTTGACACTGAAGCTTTCTTT. This rearrangement joins TRBV4-1 to TRBJ1-1; 8 bases fit TRBD1. This CDR3 spans 16 amino acids. V was clipped by 1 base and J by 3 bases; unmatched bases: 7. In germline, CDR1 is MGHRA, CDR2 YSYEKL.

Ten or more counts support this clonotype. This chain uses TRBV9 with TRBJ2-1, with 8 bases aligning to TRBD2. After removal of 3 bases from V and 8 bases from J, the junction contained 7 bases not matched to a gene. CDR3 length equals 14 residues. Germline V gene sequence: CDR1 SGDLS, CDR2 YYNGEE. CDR3 coding DNA: TGTGCCAGCAGCGATAGCGGGGCGGGGGATGAGCAGTTCTTC. Translated: CASSDSGAGDEQFF.

A note on this clonotype: This sequence may be a read error, since a much larger clone differs from it by one base. The chain links TRBV3-1 to TRBJ2-7; the D gene is possibly TRBD2 (6 bases). Germline values: CDR1 LGHDT, CDR2 YNNKEL (reference sequence). The CDR3 is made up of 17 amino acids. The CDR3 protein is CASCQGRFGEVHYEQYF. CDR3 DNA sequence: TGTGCCAGCTGCCAAGGTCGATTCGGGGAGGTCCACTACGAGCAGTACTTC.

The chain carries TRBV19 and TRBJ2-1, with D unresolved. The CDR3 is 15 amino acids. Between the trimmed V and J ends, which lost 6 bases and 2 bases, there was a span of 14 bases. Germline values: CDR1 LNHDA, CDR2 SQIVND (reference sequence). CDR3 DNA sequence: TGTGCCAGTAGGGTCGGCGCCTTACCCTACAATGAGCAGTTCTTC. Translating it yields CASRVGALPYNEQFF.